This T cell receptor beta chain was sequenced for a study of blood T cell repertoires in COVID-19. Profiled with immunoSEQ multiplex PCR; TCRdb holds only in-frame clones, not every one. The sample lists a few hundred thousand clones; approximately 90% were seen once. CDR3 length: 15 residues. The V end was cut by 0 bases, the J end by 7 bases, with 12 bases between. V is TRBV23-1 and J is TRBJ2-2; no firm D call. TRBV23-1 is reported as an ORF; its role is uncertain. The TCR sequence derives from a woman aged 50 to 60 with active or convalescent COVID-19. Sequenced material: peripheral blood. The CDR3 loop is CASSQSVIRVGELFF. The CDR3 DNA reads as TGCGCCAGCAGTCAATCCGTTATACGGGTCGGGGAGCTGTTTTTT.